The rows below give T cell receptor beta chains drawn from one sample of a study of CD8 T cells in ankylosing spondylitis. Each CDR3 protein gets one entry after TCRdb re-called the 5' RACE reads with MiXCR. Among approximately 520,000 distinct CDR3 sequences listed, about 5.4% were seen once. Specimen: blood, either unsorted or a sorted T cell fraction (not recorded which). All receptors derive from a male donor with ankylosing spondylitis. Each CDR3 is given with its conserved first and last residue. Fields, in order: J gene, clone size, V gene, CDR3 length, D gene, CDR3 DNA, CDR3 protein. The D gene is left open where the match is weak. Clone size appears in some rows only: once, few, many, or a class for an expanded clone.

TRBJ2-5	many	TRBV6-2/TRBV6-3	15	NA	TGTGCCAGCAGTTTAGGACAGACCTTCCAAGAGACCCAGTACTTC	CASSLGQTFQETQYF
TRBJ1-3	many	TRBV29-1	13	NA	TGCAGCGTTGAAGCAGGGACTGGAAACACCATATATTTT	CSVEAGTGNTIYF
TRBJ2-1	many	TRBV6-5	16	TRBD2	TGTGCCAGCAGTTACCCAGCGGGAGGGAAGGAGAATGAGCAGTTCTTC	CASSYPAGGKENEQFF
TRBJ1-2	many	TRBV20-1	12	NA	TGCAGTGCTAACAGATACAACTATGGCTACACCTTC	CSANRYNYGYTF
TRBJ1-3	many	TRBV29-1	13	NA	TGCAGCGTTGGGGGGAAAGCTGGAAACACCATATATTTT	CSVGGKAGNTIYF
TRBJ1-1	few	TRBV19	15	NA	TGTGCCAGTAGTATGCGAAGGGGGGATCGCACTGAAGCTTTCTTT	CASSMRRGDRTEAFF
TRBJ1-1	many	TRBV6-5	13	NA	TGTGCCAGCAGTTACGGGCCGAACACTGAAGCTTTCTTT	CASSYGPNTEAFF
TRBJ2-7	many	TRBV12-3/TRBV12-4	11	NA	TGTGCCAGCGCTACGGCCTACGAGCAGTACTTC	CASATAYEQYF
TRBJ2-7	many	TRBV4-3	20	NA	TGCGCCAGCAGCCTCATTCCTGTCACACCGGGGGCGGGGGTCTCCTACGAGCAGTACTTC	CASSLIPVTPGAGVSYEQYF
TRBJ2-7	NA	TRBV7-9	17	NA	TGTGCCAGCAGCCCCAGCGAAAGTAGGGGGAGTGCCTACGAGCAGTACTTC	CASSPSESRGSAYEQYF
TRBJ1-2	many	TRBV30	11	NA	TGTGCCTGGAACCCCCGATTGGGCTACACCTTC	CAWNPRLGYTF
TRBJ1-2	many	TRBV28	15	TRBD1	TGTGCCATCGTCCGAAAAAGACAGGGGGCTAGAGGCTACACCTTC	CAIVRKRQGARGYTF
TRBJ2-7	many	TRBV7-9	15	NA	TGTGCCAGCAGCCCTCCCGGGACATTTCCCTACGAGCAGTACTTC	CASSPPGTFPYEQYF
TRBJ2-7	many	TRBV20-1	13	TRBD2	TGCAGTGCTGCCACAAATGCGGGGGATGAGCAGTACTTC	CSAATNAGDEQYF
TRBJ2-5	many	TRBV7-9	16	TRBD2	TGTGCCAGCAGCCCGCCGCTAGCGGACGGCCAAGAGACCCAGTACTTC	CASSPPLADGQETQYF
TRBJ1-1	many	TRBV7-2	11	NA	TGTGCCAGCAGCTTAGTGAAGGAAGCTTTCTTT	CASSLVKEAFF
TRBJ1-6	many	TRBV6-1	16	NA	TGTGCCAGCAGCCGCCTCAGACGCTCTGGGGATTCACCCCTCCACTTT	CASSRLRRSGDSPLHF
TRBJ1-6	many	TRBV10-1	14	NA	TGCGCCAGCAGTGAGACGGCCGATAATTCACCCCTCCACTTT	CASSETADNSPLHF
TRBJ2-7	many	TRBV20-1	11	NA	TGCAGTGGTGACTCCTCCTACGAGCAGTACTTC	CSGDSSYEQYF
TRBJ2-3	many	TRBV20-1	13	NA	TGCAGTGCTAGGTGGGGAGCCACAGATACGCAGTATTTT	CSARWGATDTQYF
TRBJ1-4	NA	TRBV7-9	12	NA	TGTGCCAGCAGCTTAATTAACGGAAAACTGTTTTTT	CASSLINGKLFF
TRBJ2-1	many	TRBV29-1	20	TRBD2	TGCAGCGTTGTTGGTTCGGTTAGGACTAGCGGGAGGGTAAGGGACAATGAGCAGTTCTTC	CSVVGSVRTSGRVRDNEQFF
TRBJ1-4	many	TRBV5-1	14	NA	TGCGCCAGCAGCCTCTCAGGACCTAATGAAAAACTGTTTTTT	CASSLSGPNEKLFF
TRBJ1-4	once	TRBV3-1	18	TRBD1	TGTGCCAGCAGTGCGACCGGGACAGGAGCTGCAACTAATGAAAAACTGTTTTTT	CASSATGTGAATNEKLFF
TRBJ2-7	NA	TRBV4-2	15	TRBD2	TGTGCCAGCAGCCCAAGGGATAGCGGGGTCTACGAGCAGTACTTC	CASSPRDSGVYEQYF
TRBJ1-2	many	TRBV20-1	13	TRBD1	TGCAGTGCTACCGGGACAGCGAACTATGGCTACACCTTC	CSATGTANYGYTF
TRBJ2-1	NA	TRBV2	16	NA	TGTGCCAGCAGTGAAATATTCGGGGGACTCTACAATGAGCAGTTCTTC	CASSEIFGGLYNEQFF
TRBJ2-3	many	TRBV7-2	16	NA	TGTGCCAGCAGTCCTCGGCACAGTGGTACGGGAGATACGCAGTATTTT	CASSPRHSGTGDTQYF
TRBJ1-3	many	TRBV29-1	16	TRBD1	TGCAGCGTGCCGGGGGGGACAGAGCGCTCTGGAAACACCATATATTTT	CSVPGGTERSGNTIYF
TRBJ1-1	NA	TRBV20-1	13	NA	TGCAGTACCCGGCTGGGTAGGGGCCCTGAAGCTTTCTTT	CSTRLGRGPEAFF
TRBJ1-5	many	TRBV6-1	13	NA	TGTGCCAGCACCCTATCCCCCCCTCAGCCCCAGCATTTT	CASTLSPPQPQHF
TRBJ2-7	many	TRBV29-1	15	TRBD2	TGCAGCGTAAACGGGGGGAGCGACACACCCTACGAGCAGTACTTC	CSVNGGSDTPYEQYF
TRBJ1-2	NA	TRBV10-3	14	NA	TGTGCCATCAGTGAGTCAACCCGACCCTATGGCTACACCTTC	CAISESTRPYGYTF
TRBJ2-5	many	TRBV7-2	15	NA	TGTGCCAGCAGCTTCACCGGGTCAGGACAAGAGACCCAGTACTTC	CASSFTGSGQETQYF
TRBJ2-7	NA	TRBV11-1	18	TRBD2	TGTGCCAGCAGCTTAGTTCGGACTAGCGGGAATCACCCCTACGAGCAGTACTTC	CASSLVRTSGNHPYEQYF
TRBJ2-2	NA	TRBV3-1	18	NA	TGTGCCAGCAGCCCGCCCCTCGCAGGGTCGGGAAGCACCGGGGAGCTGTTTTTT	CASSPPLAGSGSTGELFF
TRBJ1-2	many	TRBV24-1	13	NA	TGTGCCACCAGTGATAAGGGACGAGATGGCTACACCTTC	CATSDKGRDGYTF